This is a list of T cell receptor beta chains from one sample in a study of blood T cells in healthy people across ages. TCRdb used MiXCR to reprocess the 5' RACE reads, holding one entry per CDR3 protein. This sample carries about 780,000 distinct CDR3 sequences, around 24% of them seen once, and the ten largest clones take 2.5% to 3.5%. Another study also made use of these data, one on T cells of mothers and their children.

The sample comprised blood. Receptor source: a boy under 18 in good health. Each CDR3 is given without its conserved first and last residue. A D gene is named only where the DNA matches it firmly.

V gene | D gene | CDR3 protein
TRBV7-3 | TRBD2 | ASSPRLAGGTDTQY
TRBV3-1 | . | ASSQDSRGATYNEQF
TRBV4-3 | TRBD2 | ASSQAVLAATQY
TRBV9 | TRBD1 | ASSKGQENEKLF
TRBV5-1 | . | ASSLAGKNTGELF
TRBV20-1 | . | SASIRIGGGHNEQF
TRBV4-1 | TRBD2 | ASSQDDARGTSGVEID
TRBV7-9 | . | AAHRFQANTGELF
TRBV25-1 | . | ASSGVGGLGETQY
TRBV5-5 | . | ASSLTVWNNNQPQH
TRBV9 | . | ASSADSADGYT
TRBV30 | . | AWCVGGGSKETQY
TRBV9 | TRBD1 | ASSVAGQGGLETQY
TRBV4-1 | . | ASSLGAYTEAF
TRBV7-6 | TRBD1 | ASSQDRGTYEQC
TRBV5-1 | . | ASSLASEEQF
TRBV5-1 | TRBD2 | ASSVTSGPYNEQF
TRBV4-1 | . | ASSRDFAGNTIY
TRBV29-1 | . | SVDHRPGLRY
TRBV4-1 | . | ASSQDPGILETQY
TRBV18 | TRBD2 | ASSPPGGAGDTQY
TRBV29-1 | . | SVEEPRHETQY
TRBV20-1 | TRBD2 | SARQLALTDTQY
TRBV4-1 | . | ASSQESRTEKETQY
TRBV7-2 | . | ASSSGPTPAKF
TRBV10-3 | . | AISEFGVRDEQF
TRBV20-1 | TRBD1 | SAPGQGGTDTQY
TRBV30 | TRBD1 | AWSVQGREKLF
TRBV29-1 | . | SVQGGTYNEQF
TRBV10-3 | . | AIRGLNTDTQY
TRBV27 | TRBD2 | ASSPFSGGASETQY
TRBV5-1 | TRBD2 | ASSLGLAEQYTQY
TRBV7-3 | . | ASSLTGTENEQF
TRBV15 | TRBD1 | ATRREKTGPGETQY
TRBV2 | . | ARLGHPNTEAF
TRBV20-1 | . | SASGPNPSYEQY
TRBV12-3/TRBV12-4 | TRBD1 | AGSRQGGRQPQH
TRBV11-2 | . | ASSLEWGAGYEQY
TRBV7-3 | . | ASSQGGRADRETQY
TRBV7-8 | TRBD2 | ASSSNSGLGRESQY
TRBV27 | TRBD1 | ASSRQGDSGNTIY
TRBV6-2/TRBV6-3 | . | ASSPVSNEKLF
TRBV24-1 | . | ATSQTDEQY
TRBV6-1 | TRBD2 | ASSPRLAGALNNEQF
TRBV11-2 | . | ASSLAPVEETQY
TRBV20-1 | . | SALDSVNTEAF
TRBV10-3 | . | AIVGRQNTEAF
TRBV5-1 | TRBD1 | ASSWRQGATNTEAF